The rows below give T cell receptor beta chains drawn from one sample of a study of blood T cells in healthy people across ages. Using its own MiXCR run on the 5' RACE reads, TCRdb lists one record per CDR3 protein. This sample carries fewer than 900,000 distinct CDR3 sequences, roughly 44% of them seen once, and the ten largest clones take more than 20%. Sequencing used blood. These receptors all stem from a woman aged 60 to 75 in good health. CDR3s include the opening cysteine and the closing phenylalanine or tryptophan. The order of the fields is J gene, V gene, clone size, D gene, CDR3 DNA, CDR3 protein. D genes are given only for firm matches. The size field is filled for only some rows; it gives once, few, many or a size class.

TRBJ2-7 | TRBV6-5 | - | - | TGTGCCAGCAGTTACGTACGGGGACCGGACTACGAGCAGTACTTC | CASSYVRGPDYEQYF
TRBJ1-2 | TRBV5-1 | - | - | TGCGCCAGCAGCCCGGGGACCAATCCCGGCTACACCTTC | CASSPGTNPGYTF
TRBJ2-5 | TRBV3-1 | few | TRBD2 | TGTGCCAGCAGCCAAGGGACTAGCGGGATCGAGACCCAGTACTTC | CASSQGTSGIETQYF
TRBJ1-2 | TRBV4-2 | - | TRBD1 | TGTGCCAGCAGCCAGGAAGACAGGGGGCGATTCTATGGCTACACCTTC | CASSQEDRGRFYGYTF
TRBJ2-3 | TRBV7-2 | few | - | TGTGCCAGCAGCTTGCCGCTAGGGAGCACAGATACGCAGTATTTT | CASSLPLGSTDTQYF
TRBJ1-2 | TRBV2 | few | TRBD1 | TGTGCCAGCAGATCCCCGGGACAGGCCCGCAGCTATGGCTACACCTTC | CASRSPGQARSYGYTF
TRBJ2-1 | TRBV4-2 | - | - | TGTGCCAGCAGCCAAGAGGGAGACAATGGGCAGTTCTTC | CASSQEGDNGQFF
TRBJ2-7 | TRBV29-1 | - | - | TGCAGCGTTGATAGCGACAATGAGTACTACGAGCAGTACTTC | CSVDSDNEYYEQYF
TRBJ2-5 | TRBV3-1 | - | - | TGTGCCAGCAGCCAAGTCGCCTACTCACCAGCCCAAGAGACCCAGTACTTC | CASSQVAYSPAQETQYF
TRBJ2-1 | TRBV20-1 | - | - | TGCAGTGCGGGGGGGGGCCAGGGTACCAATGAGCAGTTCTTC | CSAGGGQGTNEQFF
TRBJ1-4 | TRBV10-3 | few | - | TGTGCCATCAGTGACCGGACAGCAACTAATGAAAAACTGTTTTTT | CAISDRTATNEKLFF
TRBJ2-1 | TRBV7-9 | - | - | TGTGCCAGCAGCTTAGACAGTCCTGAGCAGTTCTTC | CASSLDSPEQFF
TRBJ2-5 | TRBV3-1 | - | TRBD2 | TGTGCCAGCAGCTCCCTACTAGCGGGAGTGCCGGGGGAGACCCAGTACTTC | CASSSLLAGVPGETQYF
TRBJ1-2 | TRBV6-2/TRBV6-3 | - | TRBD1 | TGTGCCAGCAGATTTCCGGGACAGAAAGCTAACTATGGCTACACCTTC | CASRFPGQKANYGYTF
TRBJ2-1 | TRBV28 | few | TRBD2 | TGTGCCAGCAGACCTTATCTAGCGGGAGAACACAATGAGCAGTTCTTC | CASRPYLAGEHNEQFF
TRBJ2-7 | TRBV12-3/TRBV12-4 | - | - | TGTGCCAGCAGTTTCTCCTCGACAGGCCACGAGCAGTACTTC | CASSFSSTGHEQYF
TRBJ1-6 | TRBV20-1 | - | - | TGCAGTGCTAGAGCCTATGGACTTGGGAATTCACCCCTCCACTTT | CSARAYGLGNSPLHF
TRBJ1-4 | TRBV12-3/TRBV12-4 | - | - | TGTGCCAGCAGTTCCTTGGTGAAACTGTTTTTT | CASSSLVKLFF
TRBJ1-1 | TRBV3-1 | - | - | TGTGCCAGCAGCCAAGAAGGTTCGGGTCAGCCGGGCGCTTTCTTT | CASSQEGSGQPGAFF
TRBJ2-1 | TRBV9 | once | - | TGTGCCAGCAAGCGATTTCCGGGGCAGTACAATGAGCAGTTCTTC | CASKRFPGQYNEQFF
TRBJ2-7 | TRBV20-1 | few | - | TGCAGTGCTTTATGGGACTCCACAAACCTCTACGAGCAGTACTTC | CSALWDSTNLYEQYF
TRBJ1-6 | TRBV25-1 | once | - | TGTGCCAGCAGTGAATGGCCTACCTTTTCACCCCTCCACTTT | CASSEWPTFSPLHF
TRBJ2-1 | TRBV10-3 | - | TRBD2 | TGTGCCATCAGTGAAGTAGCGGGAGCTGAGACCCAGTTCTTC | CAISEVAGAETQFF
TRBJ2-1 | TRBV7-8 | many | TRBD1 | TGTGCCAGCAGCCCCCGAGGACAGGGGGAATCATACAATGAGCAGTTCTTC | CASSPRGQGESYNEQFF
TRBJ2-5 | TRBV5-1 | - | - | TGCGCCAGCAGCTTACAGGCAAACCAAGAGACCCAGTACTTC | CASSLQANQETQYF
TRBJ2-1 | TRBV4-3 | few | - | TGCGCCAGCAGCCAAGATCGCAGTCACCGTTACAATGAGCAGTTCTTC | CASSQDRSHRYNEQFF
TRBJ2-1 | TRBV7-2 | - | - | TGTGCCAGCAGCTTTTCCGGGACGGGCTCCAGTGAGCAGTTCTTC | CASSFSGTGSSEQFF
TRBJ2-3 | TRBV7-7 | - | - | TGTGCTAGCAGCATAGGGGGTTCGTATAGCACAGATACGCAGTATTTT | CASSIGGSYSTDTQYF
TRBJ2-4 | TRBV12-3/TRBV12-4 | many | TRBD2 | TGTGCCAGCAGACGACTAGCGGGACTTCAAAACATTCAGTACTTC | CASRRLAGLQNIQYF